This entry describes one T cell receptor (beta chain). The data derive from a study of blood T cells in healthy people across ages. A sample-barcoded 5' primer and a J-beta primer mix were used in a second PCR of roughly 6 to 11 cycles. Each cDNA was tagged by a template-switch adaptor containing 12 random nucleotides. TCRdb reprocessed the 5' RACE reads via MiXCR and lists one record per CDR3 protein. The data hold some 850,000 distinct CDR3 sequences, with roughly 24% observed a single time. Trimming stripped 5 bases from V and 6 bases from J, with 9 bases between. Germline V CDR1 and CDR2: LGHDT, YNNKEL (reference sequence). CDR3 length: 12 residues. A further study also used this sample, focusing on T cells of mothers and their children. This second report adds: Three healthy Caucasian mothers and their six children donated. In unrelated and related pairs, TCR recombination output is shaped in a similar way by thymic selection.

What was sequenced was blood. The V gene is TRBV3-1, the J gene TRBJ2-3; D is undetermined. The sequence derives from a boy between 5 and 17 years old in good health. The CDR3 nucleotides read TGTGCCAGCAGCTGGAGTATGGATACGCAGTATTTT. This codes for CASSWSMDTQYF.